The clone carrying this TCR beta chain has just one count. Germline V gene data show CDR1 as MNHEY and CDR2 as SMNVEV (reference sequence). The CDR3 has 15 residues. The V gene lost 8 bases and the J gene lost 0 bases, with 16 bases spanning the gap. The sample originates from a study of shared clonotypes between healthy human individuals. Several immunoSEQ 96-well plates shared each subset's DNA, each plate a replicate. Sorted-subset replicate PCR reactions were performed with about 190 ng DNA, corresponding to roughly 30,000 T cell genomes. Libraries were prepared by immunoSEQ multiplex PCR; TCRdb keeps only in-frame clonotypes and omits some of them. The table shows about 2 million clones, with roughly 94% occurring only once.

This chain joins TRBV27 and TRBJ1-1; no firm D call. Sequencing was done on a sample of naive CD4+ T cells sorted from blood. Noted subset: CD45RA+ positively selected. This clonotype was obtained from a man aged 18 to 30 in good health. In DNA form, the CDR3 reads TGTGCCAGCGGATCCCGGGTATCAGTGAACACTGAAGCTTTCTTT. It specifies CASGSRVSVNTEAFF.